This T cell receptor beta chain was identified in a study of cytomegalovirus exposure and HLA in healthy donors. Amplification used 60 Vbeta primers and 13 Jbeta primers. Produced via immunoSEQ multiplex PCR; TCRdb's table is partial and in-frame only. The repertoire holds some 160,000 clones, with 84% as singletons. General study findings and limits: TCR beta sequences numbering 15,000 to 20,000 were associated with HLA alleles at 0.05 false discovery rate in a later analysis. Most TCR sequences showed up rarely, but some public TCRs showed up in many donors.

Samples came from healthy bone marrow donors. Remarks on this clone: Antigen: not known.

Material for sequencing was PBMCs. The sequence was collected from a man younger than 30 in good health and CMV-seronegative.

Here the CDR3 DNA reads TGTGCCAGCATCGAGAACGGGGAGACCCAGTACTTC. It yields the protein CASIENGETQYF. V and J are TRBV2 and TRBJ2-5; D not certain. This CDR3 region has 12 residues. Trimming took 7 bases from V and 5 from J, leaving 11 bases between them. CDR1 and CDR2 (germline): SNHLY, FYNNEI.